This TCR beta chain originates from a study of CXCR3-negative and CXCR3-positive naive CD8 T cells. Whole-study findings and limits: Hydrophobicity of TRB CDR3s was greater in CXCR3-positive naive cells than in CXCR3-negative naive cells. Unlike memory cells, which differed, naive CXCR3-negative and CXCR3-positive cells had similar TRBV-TRBJ usage. Memory CD8+ cells had much lower diversity, and both naive subsets had comparably high diversity.

CDR3 length: 15 amino acids. Per germline, CDR1 SEHNR and CDR2 FQNEAQ (reference sequence). About this clonotype itself: Its antigen is currently unknown.

Naivety in CD8+ T cells corresponded to a CD45RO-CCR7+CD27+CD95- phenotype. TRB cDNA was prepared as libraries by UMI-labeled 5' RACE. TCRdb re-called the 5' RACE reads, yielding one record per CDR3 amino acid sequence without DNA. This table holds about 89,000 distinct CDR3 sequences. The source material was naive CXCR3+ CD8+ T cells from blood. The subset here: CD45RO-CCR7+CD27+CD95- naive CD8+ T cells expressing CXCR3 (TNR3+). This chain connects TRBV7-9 to TRBJ2-1; TCRdb names TRBD2, which stays unverified in the absence of DNA. The receptor's source is a human donor in good health. Some clones in this sample may be carry-over from other donors' samples. The CDR3 sequence: CASSPTGLAYNEQFF.